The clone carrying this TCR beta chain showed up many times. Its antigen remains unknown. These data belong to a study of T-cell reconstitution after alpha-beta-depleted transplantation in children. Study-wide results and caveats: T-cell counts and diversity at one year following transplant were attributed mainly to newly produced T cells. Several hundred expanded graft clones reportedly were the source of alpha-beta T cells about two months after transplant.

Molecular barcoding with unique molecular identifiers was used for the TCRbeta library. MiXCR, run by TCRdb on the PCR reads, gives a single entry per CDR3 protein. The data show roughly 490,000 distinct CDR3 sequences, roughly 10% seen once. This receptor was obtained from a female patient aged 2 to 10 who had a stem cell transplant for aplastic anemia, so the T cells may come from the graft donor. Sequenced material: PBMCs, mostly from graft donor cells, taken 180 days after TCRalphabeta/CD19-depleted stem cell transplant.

The CDR3 sequence is CASSFSRQPGTQYF. CDR3 in DNA: TGTGCCAGCAGCTTTAGTCGGCAGCCGGGTACGCAGTATTTT. J is TRBJ2-3 and V is TRBV7-8; D is uncertain. V lost 3 bases to trimming and J lost 8 bases, with 15 bases between them. Germline CDR1 is SGHVS and CDR2 is FQNEAQ. There are 14 residues in the CDR3. The whole variable domain, filled in from reference TRBV7-8 and TRBJ2-3, reads GAGVSQSPRYKVAKRGQDVALRCDPISGHVSLFWYQQALGQGPEFLTYFQNEAQLDKSGLPSDRFFAERPEGSVSTLKIQRTQQEDSAVYLCASSFSRQPGTQYFGPGTRLTVL.